This T cell receptor beta chain emerged from a study of blood T cell repertoires in COVID-19. Study at large: Both acute and convalescent COVID-19 samples were obtained from the United States, Italy and Spain.

CDR1 is LNHDA, CDR2 SQIVND, per germline (reference sequence). The CDR3 runs to 13 residues. V shed 6 bases, J shed 1 base, and the junction held 0 bases outside the gene matches. Sequenced by immunoSEQ multiplex PCR; TCRdb stores in-frame clones only, minus some. The table lists about 140,000 clones, around 76% of them singletons, with about 12% in the top ten. The origin of this receptor is a man older than 75 with acute or convalescent COVID-19. Specimen: peripheral blood. The chain uses TRBV19 and TRBJ1-1, with 9 bases fitting TRBD1. CDR3 coding DNA: TGTGCCAGTAGGGGACAGGGGAACACTGAAGCTTTCTTT. Translation gives CASRGQGNTEAFF. The full variable domain, its missing parts supplied by reference TRBV19 and TRBJ1-1, is DGGITQSPKYLFRKEGQNVTLSCEQNLNHDAMYWYRQDPGQGLRLIYYSQIVNDFQKGDIAEGYSVSREKKESFPLTVTSAQKNPTAFYLCASRGQGNTEAFFGQGTRLTVV.